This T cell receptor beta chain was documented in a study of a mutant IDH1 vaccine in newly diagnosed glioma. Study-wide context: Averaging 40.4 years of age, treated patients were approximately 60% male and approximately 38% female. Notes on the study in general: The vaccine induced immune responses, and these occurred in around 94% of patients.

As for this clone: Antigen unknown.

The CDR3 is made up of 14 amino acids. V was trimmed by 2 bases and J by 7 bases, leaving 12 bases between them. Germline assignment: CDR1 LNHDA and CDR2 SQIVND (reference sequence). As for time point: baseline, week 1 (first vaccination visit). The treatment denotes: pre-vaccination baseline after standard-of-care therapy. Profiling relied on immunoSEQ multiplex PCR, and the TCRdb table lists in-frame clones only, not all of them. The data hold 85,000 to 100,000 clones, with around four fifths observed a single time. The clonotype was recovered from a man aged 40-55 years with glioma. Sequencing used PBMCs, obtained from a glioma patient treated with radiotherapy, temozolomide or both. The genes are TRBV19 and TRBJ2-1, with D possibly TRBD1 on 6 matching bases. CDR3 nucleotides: TGTGCCAGTAGTATACGCAGGGGAGATAATGAGCAGTTCTTC. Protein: CASSIRRGDNEQFF.